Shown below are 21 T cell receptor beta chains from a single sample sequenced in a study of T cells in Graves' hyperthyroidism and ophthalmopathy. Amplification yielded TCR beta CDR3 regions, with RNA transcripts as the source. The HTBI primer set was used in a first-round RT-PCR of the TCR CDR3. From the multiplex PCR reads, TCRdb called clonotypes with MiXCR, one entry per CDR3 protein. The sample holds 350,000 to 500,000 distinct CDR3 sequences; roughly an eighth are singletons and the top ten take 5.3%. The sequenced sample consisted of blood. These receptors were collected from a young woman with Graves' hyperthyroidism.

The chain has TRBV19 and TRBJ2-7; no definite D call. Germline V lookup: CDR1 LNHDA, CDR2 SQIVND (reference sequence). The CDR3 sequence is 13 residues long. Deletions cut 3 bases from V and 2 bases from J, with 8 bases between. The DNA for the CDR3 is TGTGCCAGTAGTATGTCTATCACCTACGAGCAGTACTTC. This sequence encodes CASSMSITYEQYF.

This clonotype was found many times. CDR3 DNA sequence: TGTGCCATCAGTTCTAAGGGAGGTTATGGCTACACCTTC. This encodes CAISSKGGYGYTF. This chain links TRBV10-3 with TRBJ1-2; D is uncertain. This CDR3 contains 13 residues. Germline CDR1 reads ENHRY; CDR2 reads SYGVKD. V lost 5 bases to trimming and J lost 5 bases, with 12 bases between them.

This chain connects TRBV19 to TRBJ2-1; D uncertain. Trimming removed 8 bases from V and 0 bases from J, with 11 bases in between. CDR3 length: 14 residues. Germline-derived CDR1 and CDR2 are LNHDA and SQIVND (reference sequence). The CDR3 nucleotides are TGTGCCAGTTCCCATATGGTCTCCTACAATGAGCAGTTCTTC. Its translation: CASSHMVSYNEQFF.

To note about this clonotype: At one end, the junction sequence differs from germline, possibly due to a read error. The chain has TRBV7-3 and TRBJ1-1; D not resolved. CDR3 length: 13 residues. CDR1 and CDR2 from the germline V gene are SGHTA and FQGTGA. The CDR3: CTSSLIVNTEAFF. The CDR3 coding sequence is TGTACCAGCAGCTTAATCGTGAACACTGAAGCTTTCTTT.

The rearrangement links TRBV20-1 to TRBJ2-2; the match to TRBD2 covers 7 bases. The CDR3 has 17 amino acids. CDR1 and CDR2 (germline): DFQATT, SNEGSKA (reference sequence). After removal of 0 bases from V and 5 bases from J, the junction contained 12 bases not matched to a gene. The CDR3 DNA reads TGCAGTGCTAGAGATCTCAGAGCGGGATATAGGACCGGGGAGCTGTTTTTT. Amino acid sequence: CSARDLRAGYRTGELFF.

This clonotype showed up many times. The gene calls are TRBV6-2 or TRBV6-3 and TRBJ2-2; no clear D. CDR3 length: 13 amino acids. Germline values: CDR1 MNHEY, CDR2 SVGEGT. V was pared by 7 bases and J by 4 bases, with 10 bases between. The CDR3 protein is CASTRLSTGELFF. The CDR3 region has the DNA TGTGCCAGCACCCGCCTGAGCACCGGGGAGCTGTTTTTT.

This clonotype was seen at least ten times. The DNA for the CDR3 is TGTGCCAGCAGCCCTCGGACTAGCGTAAGGTCCGATACGCAGTATTTT. This sequence encodes CASSPRTSVRSDTQYF. The chain recombines TRBV9 with TRBJ2-3; 9 bases are shared with TRBD2. The CDR3 is made up of 16 amino acids. Germline CDR1 reads SGDLS; CDR2 reads YYNGEE. The J segment lost 6 bases and the V segment lost 4 bases, leaving 12 bases of the junction unmatched.

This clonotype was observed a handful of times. Here the CDR3 reads CASSLARPNMNTEAFF. As DNA, the CDR3 is TGTGCCAGCAGCTTGGCTCGGCCGAACATGAACACTGAAGCTTTCTTT. The chain employs TRBV5-6 and TRBJ1-1, with D unclear. The CDR3 totals 16 residues. V was shortened by 0 bases and J by 0 bases, with 12 bases between the two germline ends. Germline V gives CDR1 SGHDT, CDR2 YYEEEE.

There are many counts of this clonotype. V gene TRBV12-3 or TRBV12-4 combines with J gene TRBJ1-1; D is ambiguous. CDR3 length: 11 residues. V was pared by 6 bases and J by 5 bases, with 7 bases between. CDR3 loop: CASSQETEAFF. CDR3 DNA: TGTGCCAGCAGCCAGGAGACTGAAGCTTTCTTT.

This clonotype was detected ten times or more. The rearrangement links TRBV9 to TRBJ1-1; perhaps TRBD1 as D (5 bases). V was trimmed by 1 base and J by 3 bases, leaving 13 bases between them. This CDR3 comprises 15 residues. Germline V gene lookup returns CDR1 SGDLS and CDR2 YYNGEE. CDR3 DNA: TGTGCCAGCAGCGTAATAGCGGGGCATGACACTGAAGCTTTCTTT. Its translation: CASSVIAGHDTEAFF.

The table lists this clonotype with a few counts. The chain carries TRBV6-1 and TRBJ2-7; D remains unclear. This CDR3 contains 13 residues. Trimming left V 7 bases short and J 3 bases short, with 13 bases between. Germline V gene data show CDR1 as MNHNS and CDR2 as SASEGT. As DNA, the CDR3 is TGTGCCAGCACGACCGTAGATGGCTACGAGCAGTACTTC. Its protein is CASTTVDGYEQYF.

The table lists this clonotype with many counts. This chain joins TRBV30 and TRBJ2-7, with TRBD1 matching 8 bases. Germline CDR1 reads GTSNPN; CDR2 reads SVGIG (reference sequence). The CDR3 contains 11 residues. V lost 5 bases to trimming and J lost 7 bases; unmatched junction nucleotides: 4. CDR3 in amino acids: CAWGQGVEQYF. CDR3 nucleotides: TGTGCCTGGGGACAGGGTGTAGAGCAGTACTTC.

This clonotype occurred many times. The CDR3 nucleotides read TGTGCCAGCAGTGAAGGGGGCTACGAGCAGTACTTC. This translates into CASSEGGYEQYF. V gene TRBV6-1 combines with J gene TRBJ2-7; D is unresolved. This CDR3 comprises 12 residues. From germline, CDR1 is MNHNS and CDR2 SASEGT. Trimming removed 1 base at V and 3 bases at J, with 4 bases between.

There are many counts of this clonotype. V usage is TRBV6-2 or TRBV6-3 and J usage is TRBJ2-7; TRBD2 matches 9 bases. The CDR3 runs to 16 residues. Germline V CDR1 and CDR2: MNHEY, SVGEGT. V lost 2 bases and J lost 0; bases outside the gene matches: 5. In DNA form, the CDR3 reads TGTGCCAGCAGTTACACTCGGCGGGAGGGCTCCTACGAGCAGTACTTC. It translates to CASSYTRREGSYEQYF.

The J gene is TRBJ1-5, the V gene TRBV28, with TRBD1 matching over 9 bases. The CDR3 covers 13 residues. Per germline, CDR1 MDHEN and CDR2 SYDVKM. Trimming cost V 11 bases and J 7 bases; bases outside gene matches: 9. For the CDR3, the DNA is TGTGCCGGAGGACAGGGGAGAGGGCAGCCCCAGCATTTT. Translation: CAGGQGRGQPQHF.

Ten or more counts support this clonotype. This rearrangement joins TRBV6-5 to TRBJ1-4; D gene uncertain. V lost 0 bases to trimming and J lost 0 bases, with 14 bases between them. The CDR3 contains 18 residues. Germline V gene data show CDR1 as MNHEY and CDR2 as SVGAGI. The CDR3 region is CASSYSPPGFATNEKLFF. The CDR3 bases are TGTGCCAGCAGTTACTCCCCCCCAGGTTTCGCAACTAATGAAAAACTGTTTTTT.

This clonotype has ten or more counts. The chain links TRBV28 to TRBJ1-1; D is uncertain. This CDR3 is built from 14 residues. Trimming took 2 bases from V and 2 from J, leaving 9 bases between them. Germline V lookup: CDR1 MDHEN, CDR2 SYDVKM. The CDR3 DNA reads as TGTGCCAGCAGTTTACCCAACTTAAACACTGAAGCTTTCTTT. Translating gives CASSLPNLNTEAFF.

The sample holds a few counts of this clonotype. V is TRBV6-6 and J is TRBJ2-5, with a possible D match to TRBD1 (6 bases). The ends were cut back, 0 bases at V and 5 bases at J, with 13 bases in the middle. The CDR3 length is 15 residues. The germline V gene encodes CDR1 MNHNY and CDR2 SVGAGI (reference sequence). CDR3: CASSYSTGSIETQYF. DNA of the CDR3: TGTGCCAGCAGTTACTCTACAGGGAGTATTGAGACCCAGTACTTC.

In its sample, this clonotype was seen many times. CDR3 region: CASNPTGMETQYF. The CDR3 DNA reads TGTGCCAGCAATCCAACAGGGATGGAGACCCAGTACTTC. The chain combines TRBV6-1 with TRBJ2-5; possibly TRBD1 for D (6 bases). V was pared by 7 bases and J by 5 bases, with 14 bases between. The CDR3 has 13 residues. In germline, CDR1 is MNHNS, CDR2 SASEGT.

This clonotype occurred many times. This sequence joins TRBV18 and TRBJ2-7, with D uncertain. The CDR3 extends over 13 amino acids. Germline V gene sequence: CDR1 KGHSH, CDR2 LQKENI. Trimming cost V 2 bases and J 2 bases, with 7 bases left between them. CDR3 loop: CASSPSHPYEQYF. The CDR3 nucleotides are TGTGCCAGCTCACCATCCCATCCCTACGAGCAGTACTTC.

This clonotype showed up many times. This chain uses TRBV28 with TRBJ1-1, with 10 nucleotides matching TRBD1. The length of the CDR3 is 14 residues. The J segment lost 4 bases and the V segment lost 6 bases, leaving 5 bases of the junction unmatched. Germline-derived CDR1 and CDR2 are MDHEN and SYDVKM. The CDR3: CASSQTGGTTEAFF. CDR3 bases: TGTGCCAGCAGCCAGACAGGGGGCACCACTGAAGCTTTCTTT.